A single sample is the source of the 8 T cell receptor beta chains below, sequenced in a study of early T cells in non-severe SARS-CoV-2 infection. MiXCR was run by TCRdb on the 5' RACE reads, yielding one entry per CDR3 protein. Of roughly 51,000 distinct CDR3 sequences in the sample, 5.5% to 6.5% were seen once. The input for sequencing was whole blood, taken at baseline. Source of these receptors: an adult who was a healthcare worker with PCR-confirmed SARS-CoV-2 infection or an uninfected control (not recorded which).

This clonotype was observed many times. This chain connects TRBV7-2 to TRBJ2-3, with D perhaps TRBD2 (6 bases). The CDR3 extends over 16 amino acids. The germline gives CDR1 SGHTA, CDR2 FQGNSA. Trimming removed 0 bases at V and 3 bases at J, with 13 bases between. The CDR3 sequence: CASSLAETRRTDTQYF. As DNA, the CDR3 is TGTGCCAGCAGCTTAGCCGAGACTAGGAGGACAGATACGCAGTATTTT.

Ten or more counts support this clonotype. The V gene is TRBV20-1, the J gene TRBJ2-3; 7 nucleotides align to TRBD1. CDR1 DFQATT and CDR2 SNEGSKA come from the germline V gene (reference sequence). Losses at the gene ends were 6 bases for V and 2 bases for J; bases not matched to a gene: 14. This CDR3 spans 16 amino acids. The CDR3 protein is CSANPERRGLTDTQYF. For the CDR3, the DNA is TGCAGTGCCAACCCGGAGCGAAGGGGGCTCACAGATACGCAGTATTTT.

This clonotype was counted ten times or more. The V and J genes are TRBV29-1 and TRBJ2-1; 8 positions match TRBD1. The CDR3 runs to 15 residues. The junction had 14 bases not matched to a gene; V was cut back by 7 bases and J by 6 bases. From germline, CDR1 is SQVTM and CDR2 ANQGSEA. The CDR3 is CSGRGTGKKVNEQFF. CDR3 in DNA: TGCAGCGGAAGAGGGACAGGAAAAAAGGTCAATGAGCAGTTCTTC.

This clonotype was detected many times. This chain uses TRBV4-3 with TRBJ2-3; D is possibly TRBD1 (5 bases). CDR1 and CDR2 from the germline V gene are LGHNA and YSLEER. This CDR3 has 14 amino acids. The ends were cut back, 0 bases at V and 4 bases at J, with 8 bases in the middle. The CDR3: CASSQEKGPDTQYF. In nucleotides, the CDR3 is TGCGCCAGCAGCCAAGAGAAGGGGCCAGATACGCAGTATTTT.

The chain joins TRBV30 to TRBJ2-1; 8 bases are a match to TRBD1. The CDR3 is 14 residues long. Germline CDR1 and CDR2: GTSNPN and SVGIG (reference sequence). With 5 bases clipped from V and 4 bases from J, the junction kept 7 bases outside the gene matches. The DNA of the CDR3 is TGTGCCTGGCAGGACAGGGTCCCTTACAATGAGCAGTTCTTC. Amino acid sequence: CAWQDRVPYNEQFF.

The chain is built from TRBV2 and TRBJ2-1; D unclear. Germline CDR1 and CDR2: SNHLY and FYNNEI. V lost 3 bases and J lost 0, with 9 bases in between. The CDR3 is 15 residues long. CDR3 loop: CASSDSISSYNEQFF. DNA for the CDR3: TGTGCCAGCAGTGATAGCATCAGCTCCTACAATGAGCAGTTCTTC.

V gene TRBV9 combines with J gene TRBJ1-1, with 10 nucleotides matching TRBD1. The germline V gene encodes CDR1 SGDLS and CDR2 YYNGEE. The CDR3 totals 15 residues. Unmatched junction bases numbered 5, after V lost 2 bases and J lost 4 bases. The CDR3 bases are TGTGCCAGCAGCGTCAGGGGACAGGGGAGCACTGAAGCTTTCTTT. It specifies CASSVRGQGSTEAFF.

Comment on this clonotype: This may arise from a read error, as a much more abundant clone is one base away. V is TRBV6-2 or TRBV6-3 and J is TRBJ1-1; 7 bases are shared with TRBD1. Germline V gene data show CDR1 as MNHEY and CDR2 as SVGEGT. CDR3 length equals 13 residues. The CDR3 loop reads CASSRYRDSEASF. For the CDR3, the DNA is TGTGCCAGCAGCAGATACCGGGACAGCGAAGCTTCCTTT.